The entry below gives a single TCR beta chain sequence along with its context. This clone has more than one count but fewer than ten. Its antigen target is currently unknown. Within one base of it there is no much larger clone, and no base qualities were kept. The data were obtained in a study of cytomegalovirus exposure and HLA in healthy donors (dated by TCRdb to 2016 to 2017). General notes on the study: An earlier analysis of some 600 of the donors reported 276 Gb of sequence data and around 100 million unique TCR beta sequences obtained from about 180 million T cells. In an earlier analysis of 500 to 650 of the donors, high-throughput TCR beta sequencing was used to judge whether each TCR beta V gene segment behaved as functional or pseudogenic. All discovery cohort repertoires had been generated using a single sequencing platform. Among 350 to 400 genotyped donors of the cohort, an average of around 240,000 unique TCR beta nucleotide sequences were sequenced per donor, about a sixth of them non-productive. Alongside the repertoire data, information on donor age, sex, ethnicity and CMV serostatus was compiled. Genome-wide SNP genotypes for about three fifths of the 666 donors were used in a later genetic analysis, which treated that subset as a discovery cohort. Using immunosequencing, the study profiled T cell repertoires from 640 or so subjects and related those repertoires to cytomegalovirus serostatus. To predict cytomegalovirus infection status, the study brought together high-throughput TCR immunosequencing, statistical association of individual TCRs with disease status, and machine learning. Along with the approximately 670-subject first cohort, a separate validation cohort of around 110 different subjects was used. About 280 gigabases of sequencing data and 78 million or so unique TCR sequences were included in an early release covering roughly 700 HLA-typed donors. Among the roughly 370 genotyped donors, 81% belonged to the genetic ancestry cluster associated with self-reported Caucasian donors. The later analysis used no new phenotypic data to find candidate immune exposures, relying instead on TCR beta sequences and their occurrence across donors. About 5 DR-DQ haplotypes were handled as single units for association and clustering, since linkage in the cohort was strong. HLA typing covered class I and class II loci at four-digit resolution. The study aimed to test whether signatures of past pathogen exposure could be identified by cataloging public T cell receptors. The number of donors typed differed by locus, with about 620-630 for A, B, C, DRB1 and DQB1, 522 for DQA1, 606 for DPA1, and some 470 for DPB1. A later analysis re-analyzed previously published TCR beta repertoires from roughly 630 donors and added high-resolution HLA genotyping to study TCR occurrence patterns. General study outcomes and caveats: HLA typing was unavailable for some donors at each locus, so association tests used only the typed subset. Some IMGT-functional V segments, including TRBV6-2 and TRBV6-3, could not be distinguished by the 87-base-pair reads and were therefore excluded. A group of highly shared sequence variants was considered likely to be a technical artifact of the sequencing pipeline. A further reported finding was that TCR beta sequences accurately predicted the HLA-A and HLA-B alleles for most subjects in the first cohort. The cohort was sequenced for TCR beta chains only, and without alpha or paired-chain data the features that could be detected were limited. The authors suggested that the approach could potentially be extended to other disease states and immunological phenotypes. According to a later genetic analysis, donors in an Asian-associated ancestry cluster had fewer N-insertions in productive TCRs than the approximately 690-donor mean. Immune exposure information for the cohort was limited to CMV serostatus. In vitro tests confirmed that a few of the cytomegalovirus-associated TCR beta chains recognize cytomegalovirus antigens. In a later analysis, several top co-occurrence clusters were reported to appear linked to parvovirus B19, influenza, CMV and Epstein-Barr virus. Strong co-occurrence of HLA alleles, especially DR and DQ, made assigning TCR associations to individual alleles difficult. While some public TCRs were present in many individuals, most TCR sequences turned up only very rarely across donors. The classifier was reported to diagnose cytomegalovirus status with high specificity and sensitivity in both the original and validation cohorts. Compared with equally common non-associated chains, HLA-associated TCR beta chains in a later analysis were more clonally expanded and had lower generation probabilities. Presence/absence analyses assumed roughly uniform sequencing depth across donors, an assumption that may not hold. Correlated functional status among segregating V segments might be attributable to linkage disequilibrium, but an unknown experimental factor could not be ruled out. Most CMV-associated TCR beta chains appeared to be HLA-restricted in a later analysis, and the HLA associations seemed to be driven largely by CMV exposure. The study listed 150 to 200 TCR beta chains as associated with cytomegalovirus. In an earlier analysis of about 600 of the donors, most TCR beta V segments appeared in productive rearrangements about 87% or about 30% of the time, broadly matching IMGT annotations. Because counts were too low, roughly 18 rarely observed V segments, including chromosome 9 orphons, were left out of the earlier analysis of about 620 of the donors. At a false discovery rate of 0.05, a later analysis linked under 20,000 TCR beta sequences to specific HLA alleles. In a later analysis, the rate of TCR association differed among HLA loci, with DRB1 alleles having the most associated TCRs and HLA-C alleles having the fewest. A later genetic analysis associated a missense DCLRE1C variant with V-gene and J-gene trimming of TCR beta chains, and an independent cohort replicated the association.

Library creation used the immunoSEQ multiplex PCR assay. A mixture of 60 forward primers for TCR Vbeta segments and 13 reverse primers for TCR Jbeta segments was used in the multiplex PCR. A multiplex PCR assay on genomic DNA amplified the CDR3 region of rearranged TCR beta genes. Amplified TCR beta libraries were sequenced as 87-base-pair reads on the Illumina HiSeq System. The published analysis was carried out like this. A later analysis tallied roughly 78 million unique TCR beta chains across the 660 or so repertoires, and around 9.9 million of those chains were shared by two or more donors. Raw reads were error-corrected and collapsed into unique sequences by a nearest-neighbor algorithm in which closely related sequences were merged to remove PCR and sequencing errors. CDR3 sequences were aligned to IMGT reference sequences to assign V, D and J gene segments. For a sequence to be retained, at least a six-nucleotide match to both a V gene segment and a J gene segment was required. A rearrangement counted as productive if the CDR3 had no stop codons and remained in frame with V and J, and every other rearrangement counted as non-productive. CDR3 was defined by IMGT convention, running from the second conserved V-encoded cysteine to the conserved J-encoded phenylalanine. In an earlier analysis of 500 to 650 of the donors, sequences lacking an unambiguous match to a single V gene segment were excluded. In an earlier analysis of a few hundred of the donors, V segments were called functional above 56.7% productive rearrangements and were called segregating when the between-donor standard deviation exceeded 5%. A statistical classification framework was built for diagnosing cytomegalovirus status from the catalog of TCR beta chain sequences. In a later analysis, V and J genes were assigned by comparing TCR nucleotide sequences against IMGT/GENE-DB human TR gene sequences. Using the TCRdist pipeline, a later analysis assigned CDR3 sequences along with most-parsimonious VDJ recombination scenarios. In a later analysis, each TCR beta chain was defined by its CDR3 amino acid sequence together with its V-gene family, and reads lacking a unique V-gene family were excluded. As a way to deal with suspected cross-contamination and a sequencing artifact, a later analysis dropped 450 to 600 nucleotide sequences that were highly shared and had low generation probability. For each public chain, a later analysis derived a clonal expansion index from normalized ranks of inferred template counts within each repertoire. In a later analysis, generation probabilities were computed using a VDJ recombination model fitted to out-of-frame rearrangements, and the results were checked against IGoR. Hypergeometric tests were used in a later analysis to score TCR-TCR, TCR-HLA and TCR-CMV co-occurrence, with a repertoire-size bias correction applied to the TCR pairs. In a later analysis, false discovery rates were estimated by permuting HLA or CMV assignments 20 times. In a later analysis, co-occurring TCRs were grouped using DBSCAN, with TCRdist sequence similarity added in when clustering inside HLA-allele-positive subsets. For co-occurrence clustering, repertoires with fewer than 30,000 or more than 120,000 public chains were excluded, along with 4 to 6 repertoires with anomalous nucleotide sharing. As stored in TCRdb, this immuneACCESS dataset retains in-frame rearrangements with V and J assigned. A fraction of the clones does not appear; measured against another copy, unresolved V genes explain less than half of the discrepancy, and the remainder lacks a known reason. V, J and clone size derive from that table, while D and trimming were established from the DNA sequence. The sample table shows 160,000 or so clones, and approximately 79% are seen once. The ten largest account for roughly 2% of the sample.

The CDR3 covers 14 residues, taking in both the cysteine and the phenylalanine. The sequence is cut down to CDR3 DNA, 42 bases in frame from base 1. V loses 0 bases, J loses 7 bases, and the germline ends lie 13 bases apart. Per the germline V gene (reference sequence), SEHNR is the CDR1 and FQNEAQ is the CDR2. The cohort consisted of 666 healthy bone marrow donors. At the time of sampling, all cohort members were nominally healthy, though unrecorded immune exposures were likely present. The donor was CMV seronegative and belonged to the group of around 400 seronegative cohort members. Each donor provided a peripheral blood sample, and peripheral blood mononuclear cells were used for TCR beta sequencing. The Qiagen DNeasy Blood Extraction Kit was used to extract genomic DNA from the blood cell samples.

The chain is encoded by TRBV7-9 joined to TRBJ2-7; the D gene is perhaps TRBD2, from 6 matching bases. The clonotype comes from a middle-aged man in good health and CMV-seronegative. Sequencing used PBMCs. The CDR3 region has the sequence CASSLAGGRGEQYF. The nucleotide sequence is given as TGTGCCAGCAGCTTAGCGGGAGGTCGTGGGGAGCAGTACTTC.